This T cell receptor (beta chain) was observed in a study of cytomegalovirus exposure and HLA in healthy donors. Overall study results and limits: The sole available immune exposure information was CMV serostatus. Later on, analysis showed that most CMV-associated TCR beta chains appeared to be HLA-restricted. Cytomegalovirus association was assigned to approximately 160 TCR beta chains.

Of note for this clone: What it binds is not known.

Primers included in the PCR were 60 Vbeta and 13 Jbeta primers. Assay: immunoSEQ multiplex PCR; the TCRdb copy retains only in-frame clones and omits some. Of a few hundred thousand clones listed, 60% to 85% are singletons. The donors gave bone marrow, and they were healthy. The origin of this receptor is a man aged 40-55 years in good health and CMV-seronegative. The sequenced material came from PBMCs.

The CDR3 DNA reads as TGTGCCAGCTCACCCTGGAGGACAGGGAGCGGGGAGCTGTTTTTT. Residues: CASSPWRTGSGELFF. The chain carries TRBV18 and TRBJ2-2, with 8 bases matching TRBD1. The germline V gene encodes CDR1 KGHSH and CDR2 LQKENI. The CDR3 runs 15 residues. V shed 3 bases and J 7 bases; nucleotides not matched to a gene: 7. The full variable domain, completed using reference TRBV18 and TRBJ2-2, is NAGVMQNPRHLVRRRGQEARLRCSPMKGHSHVYWYRQLPEEGLKFMVYLQKENIIDESGMPKERFSAEFPKEGPSILRIQQVVRGDSAAYFCASSPWRTGSGELFFGEGSRLTVL.